Listed below are T cell receptor beta chains from one sample, sequenced in a study of control samples from healthy donors and cancer patients. Sequencing used immunoSEQ multiplex PCR; TCRdb keeps in-frame clones, though not all of them. The sample consists of tens of thousands of clones, 85% of them appearing once. The source material was blood. The receptors were sampled from a man aged 40-55 years in good health. The CDR3 runs from the conserved cysteine through the conserved F or W. The D gene is left open where the match is weak. Clone size is stated in some rows and not others, as once, few, many or a class when expanded.

size	length	V	J	D	DNA	CDR3
-	15	TRBV24-1	TRBJ2-5	-	TGTGCCACCAGTGATTTTGAGGGCCTGGGGGAGACCCAGTACTTC	CATSDFEGLGETQYF
-	12	TRBV6-5	TRBJ2-2	-	TGTGCCAGCAGAGGACAGCCCGGGGAGCTGTTTTTT	CASRGQPGELFF
-	13	TRBV5-6	TRBJ1-4	-	TGTGCCAGCGGACGCGGATCAGTTGAAAAACTGTTTTTT	CASGRGSVEKLFF
once	13	TRBV5-1	TRBJ1-2	-	TGCGCCAGCAGCTTTACGGCAAACTATGGCTACACCTTC	CASSFTANYGYTF
-	14	TRBV24-1	TRBJ2-3	TRBD2	TGTGCCACCAGTGAACCTGGACTAGCGGAGACGCAGTATTTT	CATSEPGLAETQYF
-	17	TRBV7-8	TRBJ2-2	-	TGTGCCAGCAGCTCCTATGTTGGAGGGGCTCCCGAGGGGGAGCTGTTTTTT	CASSSYVGGAPEGELFF
-	15	TRBV13	TRBJ1-1	-	TGTGCCAGCAGCTCCTCCCGAGACTCTAACACTGAAGCTTTCTTT	CASSSSRDSNTEAFF
-	13	TRBV6-6	TRBJ2-7	-	TGTGCCGTGGGGAGGCCCTCTTCCTACGAGCAGTACTTC	CAVGRPSSYEQYF
once	13	TRBV6-5	TRBJ1-1	-	TGTGCCAGCATAAGCCGTGCACTGACTGAAGCTTTCTTT	CASISRALTEAFF
once	16	TRBV7-2	TRBJ2-1	TRBD2	TGTGCCAGCAGCCGGACGGGAGGGCGCTCCTACAATGAGCAGTTCTTC	CASSRTGGRSYNEQFF
-	12	TRBV30	TRBJ1-1	-	TGTGCCTCCACTCGCGGGGCGAAAGAAGCTTTCTTT	CASTRGAKEAFF
-	15	TRBV6-6	TRBJ2-2	-	TGTGCCAGCAGTTACAAACGGTCCGTCTCCGGGGAGCTGTTTTTT	CASSYKRSVSGELFF
-	16	TRBV5-1	TRBJ2-5	-	TGCGCCAGCAGCTCGCAACGACTAGTGTCCCAAGAGACCCAGTACTTC	CASSSQRLVSQETQYF
-	15	TRBV10-3	TRBJ2-3	-	TGTGCCATCAGCGCCGGGACACTTAGCACAGATACGCAGTATTTT	CAISAGTLSTDTQYF
-	15	TRBV6-5	TRBJ2-7	-	TGTGCCAGCAGCATCCACCAACGTGCCTTCTACGAGCAGTACTTC	CASSIHQRAFYEQYF
-	15	TRBV5-6	TRBJ2-7	TRBD1	TGTGCCAGCAGCCTAAAGTGGGACAGGGGCTACGAGCAGTACTTC	CASSLKWDRGYEQYF
-	15	TRBV7-2	TRBJ2-1	-	TGTGCCAGCAGCTTAGTTGCGGTTCCTTACAATGAGCAGTTCTTC	CASSLVAVPYNEQFF
-	15	TRBV4-1	TRBJ1-2	-	TGCGCCAGCAGCCAAGACCCGGCTCTGGGATATGGCTACACCTTC	CASSQDPALGYGYTF
-	15	TRBV10-3	TRBJ2-1	TRBD2	TGTGCCATCACCCGGACTAGCGGGATTTACAATGAGCAGTTCTTC	CAITRTSGIYNEQFF
-	15	TRBV13	TRBJ1-3	-	TGTGCCAGCGGAGAACTAACAGGAGGTGGAAACACCATATATTTT	CASGELTGGGNTIYF
-	15	TRBV2	TRBJ1-5	-	TGTGCCAGCAGTGGTGGGACATCTGGCAATCAGCCCCAGCATTTT	CASSGGTSGNQPQHF
-	16	TRBV19	TRBJ2-1	-	TGTGCCAGTAGTATCTTGCGGGGAACGTCCTACAATGAGCAGTTCTTC	CASSILRGTSYNEQFF
-	15	TRBV4-3	TRBJ1-2	-	TGCGCCAGCAGCCCCGGAAAGCAACCTAACTATGGCTACACCTTC	CASSPGKQPNYGYTF
-	15	TRBV15	TRBJ1-1	-	TGTGCCACCAGCAGAGATAGTGGGGCGTGGACTGAAGCTTTCTTT	CATSRDSGAWTEAFF
-	13	TRBV5-1	TRBJ2-7	TRBD1	TGCGCCAGCACCTTGGGACAGCGCGGCGAGCAGTACTTC	CASTLGQRGEQYF
-	13	TRBV2	TRBJ1-1	-	TGTGCCAGCAGCGGGTACCTGAACACTGAAGCTTTCTTT	CASSGYLNTEAFF
-	15	TRBV18	TRBJ2-3	TRBD1	TGTGCCAGCTCACCAGACAGGGTTGTGACAGATACGCAGTATTTT	CASSPDRVVTDTQYF
-	15	TRBV5-1	TRBJ2-7	-	TGCGCCAGCAGCTTGGAGTGGGGGTCCTCCTACGAGCAGTACTTC	CASSLEWGSSYEQYF
once	13	TRBV30	TRBJ1-6	-	TGTGCCTGGAGTTGGGGGGCGGATTCACCCCTCCACTTT	CAWSWGADSPLHF
once	16	TRBV7-9	TRBJ1-6	-	TGTGCCAGCAGCGCCTCCCTGGATCGGGCCAATTCACCCCTCCACTTT	CASSASLDRANSPLHF
-	13	TRBV18	TRBJ1-2	TRBD1	TGTGCCAGCGAAGGACAGGGAGCGAATGGCTACACCTTC	CASEGQGANGYTF
-	14	TRBV6-5	TRBJ1-2	-	TGTGCCAGCAGTTACCGGAGGGGGAACTATGGCTACACCTTC	CASSYRRGNYGYTF
-	13	TRBV12-3/TRBV12-4	TRBJ1-5	-	TGTGCCAGCAGTTTTCAGGGAAACCAGCCCCAGCATTTT	CASSFQGNQPQHF
-	14	TRBV10-3	TRBJ2-7	-	TGTGCCATCAGTGGCTTCACGAGGGGCTGGGAGCAGTACTTC	CAISGFTRGWEQYF
-	16	TRBV9	TRBJ1-2	-	TGTGCCAGCAGCGTAATAGAACAGGGAGAAAAATATGGCTACACCTTC	CASSVIEQGEKYGYTF
-	11	TRBV12-3/TRBV12-4	TRBJ1-2	-	TGTGCCAGCAGTTTCAGGGACCTTCGGACCTTC	CASSFRDLRTF
-	17	TRBV27	TRBJ1-5	-	TGTGCCAGCAGTGCGGCTCCGGGACGCGGTAGCAATCAGCCCCAGCATTTT	CASSAAPGRGSNQPQHF
-	16	TRBV18	TRBJ1-2	TRBD1	TGTGCCAGCTCACCCTACACCTTAGGACAGGGCGGTGGCTACACCTTC	CASSPYTLGQGGGYTF
-	14	TRBV5-1	TRBJ1-1	TRBD1	TGCGCCAGCAGCTTGGGACAGGGGGCCACTGAAGCTTTCTTT	CASSLGQGATEAFF
-	14	TRBV7-2	TRBJ2-7	-	TGTGCCAGCAGCCGCAGGGGGGCTGGGTACGAGCAGTACTTC	CASSRRGAGYEQYF